Listed below are T cell receptor beta chains from one sample, sequenced in a study of cytomegalovirus exposure and HLA in healthy donors. Sequencing was performed with immunoSEQ multiplex PCR; in TCRdb, only in-frame clones are kept and a portion is missing. In the table there are 60,000 to 70,000 clones, roughly 76% of which are singletons. Material: PBMCs. Receptor source: a man in his 60s in good health and CMV-seropositive. Both conserved end residues are part of each CDR3.

v_call	j_call	cdr3_aa
TRBV19	TRBJ2-7	CASSIRLAPTYEQYF
TRBV2	TRBJ1-1	CASRVDRTGRGTEAFF
TRBV5-1	TRBJ2-7	CASSLGGQGGVNEQYF
TRBV9	TRBJ2-7	CASSLGEGRSREQYF
TRBV7-2	TRBJ2-7	CASSLDRGQYEQYF
TRBV11-2	TRBJ1-6	CASSSRTGGHSPLHF
TRBV6-1	TRBJ1-1	CASSDRGGVADTEAFF
TRBV29-1	TRBJ1-4	CSVSQGTTNEKLFF
TRBV5-1	TRBJ2-3	CASSFGLAGSRDTQYF
TRBV7-9	TRBJ2-7	CASSFGGQGSYEQYF
TRBV6-5	TRBJ2-1	CASSYGGRGHNEQFF
TRBV11-2	TRBJ2-7	CASSSGQNHEQYF
TRBV6-4	TRBJ2-1	CASSDSGTGESNEQFF
TRBV4-2	TRBJ2-1	CASSQVGSSYNEQFF
TRBV2	TRBJ1-1	CASRAEIGAFF
TRBV19	TRBJ1-2	CASGPLFGAGVGYTF
TRBV29-1	TRBJ1-4	CSVVTATNEKLFF
TRBV13	TRBJ1-1	CASSHRDRSGTEAFF
TRBV2	TRBJ2-1	CASSPSGVGDEQFF
TRBV10-2	TRBJ2-7	CASGLAGGTYEQYF
TRBV7-8	TRBJ1-3	CASSLVFSGNTIYF
TRBV10-3	TRBJ2-5	CAISRGGFQETQYF
TRBV10-2	TRBJ1-2	CASTKQYSYGYTF
TRBV27	TRBJ2-3	CASSSLAGGGDTQYF
TRBV5-8	TRBJ2-2	CASSKDSGELFF
TRBV5-5	TRBJ1-5	CASSPSVDQPQHF
TRBV5-6	TRBJ2-5	CASSLAGTQQETQYF
TRBV7-9	TRBJ1-1	CASSYRGGTGGTEAFF
TRBV4-1	TRBJ2-7	CASSQGSGEDEQYF
TRBV25-1	TRBJ2-2	CASSGTATNTGELFF
TRBV11-3	TRBJ2-4	CASGSLAKNIQYF
TRBV4-1	TRBJ2-6	CASSQDARGAIGANVLTF
TRBV29-1	TRBJ2-3	CSVEKGTGVADTQYF
TRBV25-1	TRBJ2-7	CASSEIPLAGGPYEQYF
TRBV9	TRBJ2-2	CASSVVGGASNTGELFF
TRBV5-1	TRBJ2-7	CASSFQGSYEQYF
TRBV27	TRBJ1-1	CASSLGATGNTEAFF
TRBV9	TRBJ1-1	CASSVQGTPNTEAFF
TRBV11-3	TRBJ2-7	CASSARAGSSYEQYF
TRBV10-3	-	CAISGGAGVTTLYEQYF
TRBV28	TRBJ1-2	CASRGQVYGYTF
TRBV6-5	TRBJ2-3	CASRLLDTQYF